Following are 28 T cell receptor beta chains from one sample sequenced in a study of blood T cell repertoires in COVID-19. TCRdb's table, derived via immunoSEQ multiplex PCR, lists solely in-frame clones and lacks some. The repertoire holds under 95,000 clones, with about 85% as singletons. Source material: peripheral blood. Receptors were obtained from a woman of 80 years or more with COVID-19, enrolled during active disease.

The chain is built from TRBV14 and TRBJ2-2; 8 bases are shared with TRBD2. V lost 2 bases, J lost 1 base, and 18 bases stayed unmatched. Per germline, CDR1 SGHDN and CDR2 FVKESK. The CDR3 totals 21 residues. The chain's CDR3 is CASSQSNMAGGPLMNTGELFF. The CDR3, as DNA: TGTGCCAGCAGCCAATCAAACATGGCGGGAGGACCATTGATGAACACCGGGGAGCTGTTTTTT.

The chain combines TRBV29-1 with TRBJ1-3, with TRBD1 matching over 7 bases. Germline-derived CDR1 and CDR2 are SQVTM and ANQGSEA. The CDR3 is made up of 14 amino acids. V gave up 7 bases and J gave up 1 base; unmatched junction bases: 7. Here the CDR3 DNA reads TGCAGCGCCGCGACAGGGAGGTCTGGAAACACCATATATTTT. It translates to CSAATGRSGNTIYF.

The V gene is TRBV6-2 or TRBV6-3, the J gene TRBJ2-1; weak D call: TRBD2 (7 bases). Germline loops: CDR1 MNHEY, CDR2 SVGEGT. Trimming took 5 bases from V and 6 from J, leaving 20 bases between them. The CDR3 is 16 residues long. The CDR3 region has the DNA TGTGCCAGCAGTAGGCACCTAGGGGGGGGCCCCAATGAGCAGTTCTTC. This codes for CASSRHLGGGPNEQFF.

This chain joins TRBV30 and TRBJ2-7, with TRBD2 matching 8 bases. The CDR3 runs to 14 residues. The germline V gene has CDR1 GTSNPN and CDR2 SVGIG (reference sequence). The trim removed 2 bases at V and 0 bases at J, leaving 3 bases unmatched. The CDR3 DNA follows: TGTGCCTGGAGTAGGACTAGCTACTCCTACGAGCAGTACTTC. It yields the protein CAWSRTSYSYEQYF. Variable domain in full (rest from reference TRBV30 and TRBJ2-7): SQTIHQWPATLVQPVGSPLSLECTVEGTSNPNLYWYRQAAGRGLQLLFYSVGIGQISSEVPQNLSASRPQDRQFILSSKKLLLSDSGFYLCAWSRTSYSYEQYFGPGTRLTVT.

The chain joins TRBV2 to TRBJ2-1; 11 bases are a match to TRBD2. J gave up 4 bases and V 6 bases, and 5 bases lay outside the gene matches. Germline values: CDR1 SNHLY, CDR2 FYNNEI. The length of the CDR3 is 15 residues. CDR3 nucleotide sequence: TGTGCCAGCAGAATGACTAGCGGGACATACAATGAGCAGTTCTTC. This codes for CASRMTSGTYNEQFF.

Only a few counts were recorded for this clone. The V call is TRBV5-1, the J call TRBJ2-7, with a possible D match to TRBD2 (5 bases). Trimming removed 1 base from V and 1 base from J, with 9 bases in between. Germline V gene lookup returns CDR1 SGHRS and CDR2 YFSETQ. CDR3 length: 14 residues. The chain's CDR3 is CASSLIALSYEQYF. CDR3 DNA: TGCGCCAGCAGCTTGATAGCGCTATCCTACGAGCAGTACTTC.

V gene TRBV27 combines with J gene TRBJ2-1; D is possibly TRBD2 (6 bases). Germline CDR1 is MNHEY and CDR2 is SMNVEV (reference sequence). The CDR3 extends over 12 amino acids. V lost 8 bases, J lost 4 bases, and 9 bases lay in between. The CDR3 region is CASGGLYNEQFF. For the CDR3, the DNA is TGTGCCAGCGGGGGGTTATACAATGAGCAGTTCTTC.

V is TRBV23-1 and J is TRBJ2-3; 11 nucleotides align to TRBD1. TRBV23-1 is labeled an ORF, and its function is uncertain. This CDR3 has 17 residues. Trimming cost V 2 bases and J 3 bases; bases outside gene matches: 7. CDR3: CASSQLDRGLRTDTQYF. The CDR3, as DNA: TGCGCCAGCAGTCAACTGGACAGGGGGCTTCGGACAGATACGCAGTATTTT.

J is TRBJ2-1 and V is TRBV10-3, with TRBD2 matching 10 bases. From germline, CDR1 is ENHRY and CDR2 SYGVKD. J gave up 3 bases and V 6 bases, and 2 bases lay outside the gene matches. This CDR3 is 14 amino acids long. The CDR3 loop is CAISIAGGYNEQFF. The CDR3 DNA reads TGTGCCATCAGCATAGCGGGGGGCTACAATGAGCAGTTCTTC.

In this sample, this clone turned up once. V is TRBV29-1 and J is TRBJ1-2; D is uncertain. V shed 4 bases and J shed 0 bases, with 3 bases lying between them. The CDR3 has 11 residues. Germline assignment: CDR1 SQVTM and CDR2 ANQGSEA. The CDR3 coding sequence is TGCAGCGTTGCGGCTAACTATGGCTACACCTTC. It is translated as CSVAANYGYTF. The whole variable domain, filled in from reference TRBV29-1 and TRBJ1-2, reads SAVISQKPSRDICQRGTSLTIQCQVDSQVTMMFWYRQQPGQSLTLIATANQGSEATYESGFVIDKFPISRPNLTFSTLTVSNMSPEDSSIYLCSVAANYGYTFGSGTRLTVV.

The chain links TRBV4-2 to TRBJ1-2; 8 bases agree with TRBD1. J gave up 2 bases and V 2 bases, and 7 bases lay outside the gene matches. This CDR3 is 16 amino acids long. In germline, CDR1 is LGHNA, CDR2 YNFKEQ. CDR3 sequence: CASSQSAGTGNYGYTF. The CDR3 bases are TGTGCCAGCAGCCAATCCGCCGGGACAGGAAACTATGGCTACACCTTC.

This clone showed up just a few times. The V gene is TRBV19, the J gene TRBJ2-2; a possible D gene is TRBD2 (7 bases). The germline V and J ends were trimmed by 1 base and 1 base, with 19 bases remaining between them. CDR3 length: 19 residues. The germline V gene encodes CDR1 LNHDA and CDR2 SQIVND (reference sequence). CDR3 region: CASSIVGGALTLNTGELFF. DNA for the CDR3: TGTGCCAGTAGTATAGTTGGGGGGGCCCTTACACTGAACACCGGGGAGCTGTTTTTT. Supplemented by reference TRBV19 and TRBJ2-2, the full variable domain reads DGGITQSPKYLFRKEGQNVTLSCEQNLNHDAMYWYRQDPGQGLRLIYYSQIVNDFQKGDIAEGYSVSREKKESFPLTVTSAQKNPTAFYLCASSIVGGALTLNTGELFFGEGSRLTVL.

This clone was observed a single time. The chain employs TRBV4-3 and TRBJ2-3, with 7 bases aligning to TRBD2. V shed 0 bases and J 4 bases; nucleotides not matched to a gene: 10. In germline, CDR1 is LGHNA, CDR2 YSLEER. The CDR3 runs 17 residues. DNA for the CDR3: TGCGCCAGCAGCCAAGATGCTCGCGGCGGGGGTGCAGATACGCAGTATTTT. Protein: CASSQDARGGGADTQYF.

This clone has just a few counts. The chain recombines TRBV5-4 with TRBJ2-2, with D tentatively TRBD1 (6 bases). Germline CDR1 and CDR2: SGHNT and YYREEE (reference sequence). V was cut by 4 bases and J by 4 bases, with 20 bases left in between. There are 17 residues in the CDR3. The CDR3 reads CASSPLTRGRTTGELFF. The CDR3 nucleotides are TGTGCCAGCAGCCCATTAACGAGGGGGAGAACCACCGGGGAGCTGTTTTTT.

Only a few counts were recorded for this clone. The V gene is TRBV28, the J gene TRBJ2-7; the match to TRBD2 covers 9 bases. CDR1 is MDHEN and CDR2 is SYDVKM in the germline V gene. CDR3 size: 14 residues. After removal of 8 bases from V and 0 bases from J, the junction contained 5 bases not matched to a gene. CDR3 amino acids: CASSSGRYSYEQYF. The CDR3 DNA follows: TGTGCCAGCTCCAGCGGGAGGTACTCCTACGAGCAGTACTTC.

The rearrangement joins TRBV10-3 to TRBJ2-7, with 11 nucleotides matching TRBD2. Germline CDR1 and CDR2: ENHRY and SYGVKD. Germline trimming cut 11 bases from V and 4 bases from J; bases unmatched to any gene: 4. CDR3 size: 12 residues. In DNA form, the CDR3 reads TGTGCCTCCCGGACTAGCGGGTACGAGCAGTACTTC. This sequence encodes CASRTSGYEQYF.

The chain joins TRBV5-1 to TRBJ2-2; 10 nucleotides align to TRBD1. Germline trimming cut 2 bases from V and 5 bases from J; bases unmatched to any gene: 6. This CDR3 region has 16 residues. Germline CDR1 SGHRS, CDR2 YFSETQ. CDR3 sequence (DNA): TGCGCCAGCAGCTTCTCCGGGACAGGGGAAACCGGGGAGCTGTTTTTT. Translated: CASSFSGTGETGELFF.

This clone has a handful of counts. The rearrangement links TRBV2 to TRBJ2-3; perhaps TRBD2 as D (6 bases). Between the trimmed V and J ends, which lost 4 bases and 5 bases, there was a span of 13 bases. This CDR3 has 14 residues. Germline loops: CDR1 SNHLY, CDR2 FYNNEI. CDR3 loop: CASSVQRRGDTQYF. The CDR3 DNA reads as TGTGCCAGCAGTGTCCAGCGGAGGGGAGATACGCAGTATTTT.

V is TRBV19 and J is TRBJ2-3; tentative D call: TRBD1 (6 bases). Germline V gene data show CDR1 as LNHDA and CDR2 as SQIVND (reference sequence). This CDR3 comprises 16 residues. The V gene lost 3 bases and the J gene lost 2 bases, with 15 bases spanning the gap. The CDR3 DNA sequence: TGTGCCAGTAGTATTGGGTTCGGACAGAACACAGATACGCAGTATTTT. Amino acid sequence: CASSIGFGQNTDTQYF.

A few counts support this clone. The gene calls are TRBV2 and TRBJ1-6, with 7 positions matching TRBD1. The CDR3 totals 14 residues. V gave up 4 bases and J gave up 11 bases; unmatched junction bases: 8. Germline V gives CDR1 SNHLY, CDR2 FYNNEI. The CDR3 reads CASSVVTGEPPLHF. The CDR3 DNA reads as TGTGCCAGCAGTGTCGTAACAGGGGAGCCACCCCTCCACTTT.

V is TRBV3-1 (or the pseudogene TRBV3-2) and J is TRBJ2-7; D may be TRBD2 (5 bases). V was trimmed by 4 bases and J by 5 bases, leaving 15 bases between them. This CDR3 comprises 14 residues. Germline V gene sequence: CDR1 LGHDT, CDR2 YNNKEL (reference sequence). The CDR3 protein is CASSRPGMNDEQYF. The CDR3 DNA sequence: TGTGCCAGCAGCCGGCCCGGGATGAATGACGAGCAGTACTTC.

This chain uses TRBV5-1 with TRBJ2-5; D gene uncertain. Germline V gene sequence: CDR1 SGHRS, CDR2 YFSETQ. The CDR3 has 12 amino acids. V lost 4 bases and J 2 bases, leaving 6 bases between the germline ends. The CDR3 coding sequence is TGCGCCAGCAGCGCCCAGCAAGAGACCCAGTACTTC. This encodes CASSAQQETQYF.

Only a few counts were recorded for this clone. The chain joins TRBV20-1 to TRBJ2-7, with D maybe TRBD2 (6 bases). Trimming left V 3 bases short and J 4 bases short, with 13 bases between. Germline CDR1 DFQATT, CDR2 SNEGSKA (reference sequence). The CDR3 is made up of 13 amino acids. CDR3 in DNA: TGCAGTGCTAGTTTAGGCGGGGCGTACGAGCAGTACTTC. Translation: CSASLGGAYEQYF.

The chain employs TRBV7-3 and TRBJ2-3; no definite D call. Germline loops: CDR1 SGHTA, CDR2 FQGTGA. Between the trimmed V and J ends, which lost 7 bases and 7 bases, there was a span of 9 bases. This CDR3 has 11 residues. The CDR3 here is CASTTTYTQYF. The DNA for the CDR3 is TGTGCCAGCACCACAACCTATACGCAGTATTTT. The complete variable domain, with remaining parts taken from reference TRBV7-3 and TRBJ2-3, reads GAGVSQTPSNKVTEKGKYVELRCDPISGHTALYWYRQSLGQGPEFLIYFQGTGAADDSGLPNDRFFAVRPEGSVSTLKIQRTERGDSAVYLCASTTTYTQYFGPGTRLTVL.

The V call is TRBV19, the J call TRBJ2-3; TRBD2 matches at 7 bases. V shed 5 bases and J 2 bases; nucleotides not matched to a gene: 10. Germline values: CDR1 LNHDA, CDR2 SQIVND (reference sequence). The CDR3 covers 16 residues. The CDR3 coding sequence is TGTGCCAGTAGTTTACTCGGGGGGTCTTCCACAGATACGCAGTATTTT. It specifies CASSLLGGSSTDTQYF.

The chain recombines TRBV7-3 with TRBJ2-1; TRBD2 matches at 7 bases. Trimming took 2 bases from V and 4 from J; bases not matched to a gene: 2. Germline CDR1 is SGHTA and CDR2 is FQGTGA. CDR3 length: 14 amino acids. As DNA, the CDR3 is TGTGCCAGCAGCTTAGCGGGAGTTTACAATGAGCAGTTCTTC. Amino acids: CASSLAGVYNEQFF.

The gene calls are TRBV19 and TRBJ1-1, with 9 bases that match TRBD1. V shed 7 bases and J 2 bases; nucleotides not matched to a gene: 5. CDR3 length: 14 amino acids. Germline-derived CDR1 and CDR2 are LNHDA and SQIVND (reference sequence). Here the CDR3 reads CASTWDRVNTEAFF. For the CDR3, the DNA is TGTGCCAGTACCTGGGACAGGGTTAACACTGAAGCTTTCTTT.

The genes are TRBV18 and TRBJ2-2; D unclear. V lost 3 bases, J lost 4 bases, and 9 bases lay in between. The CDR3 length is 14 residues. Germline CDR1 reads KGHSH; CDR2 reads LQKENI. The CDR3 DNA is TGTGCCAGCTCACCGGCCCCTAGCACCGGGGAGCTGTTTTTT. Its translation is CASSPAPSTGELFF. The full variable domain, with the rest looked up from reference TRBV18 and TRBJ2-2, is NAGVMQNPRHLVRRRGQEARLRCSPMKGHSHVYWYRQLPEEGLKFMVYLQKENIIDESGMPKERFSAEFPKEGPSILRIQQVVRGDSAAYFCASSPAPSTGELFFGEGSRLTVL.